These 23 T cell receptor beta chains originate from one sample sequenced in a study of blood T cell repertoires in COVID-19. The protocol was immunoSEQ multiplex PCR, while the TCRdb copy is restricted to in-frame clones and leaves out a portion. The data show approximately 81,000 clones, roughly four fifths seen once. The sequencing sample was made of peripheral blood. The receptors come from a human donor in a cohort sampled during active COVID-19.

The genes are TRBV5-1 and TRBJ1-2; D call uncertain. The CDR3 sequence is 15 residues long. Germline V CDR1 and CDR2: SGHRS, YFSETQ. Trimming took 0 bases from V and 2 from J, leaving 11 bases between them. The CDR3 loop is CASSLAPDGNYGYTF. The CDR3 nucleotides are TGCGCCAGCAGCTTGGCCCCTGACGGGAACTATGGCTACACCTTC.

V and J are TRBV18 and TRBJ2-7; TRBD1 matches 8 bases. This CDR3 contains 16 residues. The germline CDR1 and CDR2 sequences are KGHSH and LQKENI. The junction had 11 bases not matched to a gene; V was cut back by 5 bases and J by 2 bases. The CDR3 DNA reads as TGTGCCAGCTCAACGCCCAGGGGGCGCATCCCCTACGAGCAGTACTTC. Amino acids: CASSTPRGRIPYEQYF.

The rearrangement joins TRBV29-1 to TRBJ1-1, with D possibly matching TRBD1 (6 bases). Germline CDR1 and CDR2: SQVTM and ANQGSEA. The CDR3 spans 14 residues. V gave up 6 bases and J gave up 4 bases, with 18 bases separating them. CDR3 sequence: CSVTPRDTSTEAFF. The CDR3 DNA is TGCAGCGTGACACCCCGGGACACCTCCACTGAAGCTTTCTTT.

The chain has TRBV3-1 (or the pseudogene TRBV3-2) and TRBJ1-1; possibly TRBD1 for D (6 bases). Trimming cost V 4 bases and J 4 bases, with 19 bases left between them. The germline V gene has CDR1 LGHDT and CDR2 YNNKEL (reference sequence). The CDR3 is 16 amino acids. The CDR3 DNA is TGTGCCAGCAGCCGAACGGCCTTCAGGGGACCCACTGAAGCTTTCTTT. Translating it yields CASSRTAFRGPTEAFF.

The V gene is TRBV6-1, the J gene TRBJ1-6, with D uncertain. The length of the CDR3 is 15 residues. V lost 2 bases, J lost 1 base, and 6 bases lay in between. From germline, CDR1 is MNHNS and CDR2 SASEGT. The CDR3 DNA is TGTGCCAGCAGTGAACAGATTTCCTATAATTCACCCCTCCACTTT. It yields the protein CASSEQISYNSPLHF.

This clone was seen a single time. The CDR3 coding sequence is TGTGCCAGCAACCACAGGGGGGGTACCACTGAAGCTTTCTTT. Its protein product is CASNHRGGTTEAFF. The gene calls are TRBV2 and TRBJ1-1; 8 nucleotides align to TRBD1. Trimming took 7 bases from V and 4 from J; bases not matched to a gene: 8. The CDR3 sequence is 14 residues long. Germline V gene sequence: CDR1 SNHLY, CDR2 FYNNEI. The full variable domain, rest sourced from reference TRBV2 and TRBJ1-1, is EPEVTQTPSHQVTQMGQEVILRCVPISNHLYFYWYRQILGQKVEFLVSFYNNEISEKSEIFDDQFSVERPDGSNFTLKIRSTKLEDSAMYFCASNHRGGTTEAFFGQGTRLTVV.

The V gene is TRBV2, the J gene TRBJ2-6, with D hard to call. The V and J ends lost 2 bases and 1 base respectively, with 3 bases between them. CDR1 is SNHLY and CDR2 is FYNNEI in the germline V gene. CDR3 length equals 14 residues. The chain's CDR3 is CASSESSGANVLTF. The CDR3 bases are TGTGCCAGCAGTGAATCTTCTGGGGCCAACGTCCTGACTTTC. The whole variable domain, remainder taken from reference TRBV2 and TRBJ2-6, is EPEVTQTPSHQVTQMGQEVILRCVPISNHLYFYWYRQILGQKVEFLVSFYNNEISEKSEIFDDQFSVERPDGSNFTLKIRSTKLEDSAMYFCASSESSGANVLTFGAGSRLTVL.

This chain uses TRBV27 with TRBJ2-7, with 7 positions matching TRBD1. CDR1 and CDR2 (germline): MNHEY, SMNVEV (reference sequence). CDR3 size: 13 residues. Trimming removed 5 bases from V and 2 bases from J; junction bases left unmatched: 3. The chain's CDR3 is CASSRQGAYEQYF. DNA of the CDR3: TGTGCCAGCAGTCGACAGGGTGCCTACGAGCAGTACTTC.

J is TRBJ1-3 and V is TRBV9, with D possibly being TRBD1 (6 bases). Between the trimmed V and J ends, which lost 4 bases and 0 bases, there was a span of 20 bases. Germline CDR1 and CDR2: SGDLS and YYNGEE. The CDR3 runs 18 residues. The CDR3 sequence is CASSPQGPLVSSGNTIYF. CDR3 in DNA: TGTGCCAGCAGCCCCCAGGGGCCTCTAGTTTCCTCTGGAAACACCATATATTTT.

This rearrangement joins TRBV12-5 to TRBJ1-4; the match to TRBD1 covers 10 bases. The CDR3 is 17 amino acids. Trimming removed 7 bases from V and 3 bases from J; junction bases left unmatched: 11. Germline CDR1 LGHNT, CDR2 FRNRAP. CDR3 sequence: CASALWTGGGANEKLFF. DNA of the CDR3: TGTGCTAGTGCCCTATGGACAGGGGGTGGGGCTAATGAAAAACTGTTTTTT.

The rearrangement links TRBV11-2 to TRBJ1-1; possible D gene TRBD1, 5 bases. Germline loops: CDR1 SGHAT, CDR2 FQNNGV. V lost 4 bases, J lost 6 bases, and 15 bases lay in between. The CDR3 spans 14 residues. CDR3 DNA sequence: TGTGCCAGCAGCTCTACCCAGGGTCCTGCTGAAGCTTTCTTT. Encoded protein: CASSSTQGPAEAFF. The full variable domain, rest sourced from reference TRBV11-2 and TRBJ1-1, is EAGVAQSPRYKIIEKRQSVAFWCNPISGHATLYWYQQILGQGPKLLIQFQNNGVVDDSQLPKDRFSAERLKGVDSTLKIQPAKLEDSAVYLCASSSTQGPAEAFFGQGTRLTVV.

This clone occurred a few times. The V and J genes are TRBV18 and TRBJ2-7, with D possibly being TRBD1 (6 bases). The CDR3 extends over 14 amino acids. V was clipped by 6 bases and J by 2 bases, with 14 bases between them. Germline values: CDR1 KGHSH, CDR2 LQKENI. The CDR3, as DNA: TGTGCCAGCTCCCTCGGACAGAATCCCTACGAGCAGTACTTC. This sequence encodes CASSLGQNPYEQYF.

Here the CDR3 DNA reads TGTGCCAGTAGTATAACGGACAGGGGGATCAATCAGCCCCAGCATTTT. Its translation: CASSITDRGINQPQHF. V is TRBV19 and J is TRBJ1-5; 10 positions agree with TRBD1. Germline loops: CDR1 LNHDA, CDR2 SQIVND (reference sequence). The CDR3 covers 16 residues. V shed 2 bases, J shed 3 bases, and the junction held 4 bases outside the gene matches.

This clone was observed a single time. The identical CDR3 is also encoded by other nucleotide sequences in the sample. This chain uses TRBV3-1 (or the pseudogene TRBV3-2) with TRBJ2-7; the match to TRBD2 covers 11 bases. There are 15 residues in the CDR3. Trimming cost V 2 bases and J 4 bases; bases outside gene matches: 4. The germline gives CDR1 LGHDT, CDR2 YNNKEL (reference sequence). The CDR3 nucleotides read TGTGCCAGCAGCCAAACTAGCGGGGGACCTTACGAGCAGTACTTC. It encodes CASSQTSGGPYEQYF.

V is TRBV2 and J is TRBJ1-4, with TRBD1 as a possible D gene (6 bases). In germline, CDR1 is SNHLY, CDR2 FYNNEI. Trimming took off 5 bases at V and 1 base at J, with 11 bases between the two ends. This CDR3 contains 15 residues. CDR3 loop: CASSPRGLTNEKLFF. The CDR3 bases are TGTGCCAGCAGTCCCAGGGGTTTAACTAATGAAAAACTGTTTTTT. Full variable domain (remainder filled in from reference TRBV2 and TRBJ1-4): EPEVTQTPSHQVTQMGQEVILRCVPISNHLYFYWYRQILGQKVEFLVSFYNNEISEKSEIFDDQFSVERPDGSNFTLKIRSTKLEDSAMYFCASSPRGLTNEKLFFGSGTQLSVL.

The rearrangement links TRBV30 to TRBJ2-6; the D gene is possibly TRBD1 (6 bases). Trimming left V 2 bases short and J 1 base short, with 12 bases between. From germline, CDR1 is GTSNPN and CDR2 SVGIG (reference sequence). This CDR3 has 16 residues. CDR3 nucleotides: TGTGCCTGGAGTACCGACAGGACATCTGGGGCCAACGTCCTGACTTTC. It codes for CAWSTDRTSGANVLTF.

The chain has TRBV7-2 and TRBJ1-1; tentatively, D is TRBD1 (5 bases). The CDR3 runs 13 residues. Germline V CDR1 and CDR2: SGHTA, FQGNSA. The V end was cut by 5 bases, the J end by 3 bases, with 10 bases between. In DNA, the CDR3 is TGTGCCAGCAGCCCTCGGGGGTACACTGAAGCTTTCTTT. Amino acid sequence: CASSPRGYTEAFF.

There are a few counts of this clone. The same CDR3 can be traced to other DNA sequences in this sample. CDR3 residues: CAWSPDRVYGYTF. CDR3 sequence (DNA): TGTGCCTGGAGCCCGGACAGGGTGTATGGCTACACCTTC. The rearrangement uses TRBV30 and TRBJ1-2; 8 bases match TRBD1. The CDR3 spans 13 residues. CDR1 is GTSNPN and CDR2 is SVGIG in the germline V gene (reference sequence). Trimming cost V 3 bases and J 5 bases; bases outside gene matches: 5. Combining the CDR3 with reference TRBV30 and TRBJ1-2 gives the whole variable domain SQTIHQWPATLVQPVGSPLSLECTVEGTSNPNLYWYRQAAGRGLQLLFYSVGIGQISSEVPQNLSASRPQDRQFILSSKKLLLSDSGFYLCAWSPDRVYGYTFGSGTRLTVV.

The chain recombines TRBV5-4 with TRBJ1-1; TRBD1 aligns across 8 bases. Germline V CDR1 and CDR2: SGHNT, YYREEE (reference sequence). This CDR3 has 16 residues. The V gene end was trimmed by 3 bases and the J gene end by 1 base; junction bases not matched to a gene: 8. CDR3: CASSSGTGPKNTEAFF. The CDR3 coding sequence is TGTGCCAGCAGCTCCGGGACAGGCCCGAAGAACACTGAAGCTTTCTTT.

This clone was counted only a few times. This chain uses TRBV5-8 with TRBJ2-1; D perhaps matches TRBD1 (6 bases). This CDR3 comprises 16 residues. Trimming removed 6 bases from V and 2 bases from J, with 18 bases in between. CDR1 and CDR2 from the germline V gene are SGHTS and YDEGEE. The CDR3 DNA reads TGTGCCAGCACCCCCCAGGGGAATAGAGCCTACAATGAGCAGTTCTTC. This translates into CASTPQGNRAYNEQFF.

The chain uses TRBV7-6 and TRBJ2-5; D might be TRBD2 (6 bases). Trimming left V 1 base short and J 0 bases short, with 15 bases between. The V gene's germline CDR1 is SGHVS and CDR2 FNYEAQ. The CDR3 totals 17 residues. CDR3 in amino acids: CASSLGWAGKYQETQYF. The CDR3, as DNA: TGTGCCAGCAGCTTAGGGTGGGCGGGGAAGTACCAAGAGACCCAGTACTTC.

For the CDR3, the DNA is TGTGCCACCAGCAGCAGGGGGAATGAAAAACTGTTTTTT. Its translation: CATSSRGNEKLFF. V is TRBV15 and J is TRBJ1-4; 7 bases fit TRBD1. V was pared by 3 bases and J by 5 bases, with 0 bases of the junction left unmatched. The germline V gene encodes CDR1 LNHNV and CDR2 YYDKDF (reference sequence). The CDR3 sequence is 13 residues long.

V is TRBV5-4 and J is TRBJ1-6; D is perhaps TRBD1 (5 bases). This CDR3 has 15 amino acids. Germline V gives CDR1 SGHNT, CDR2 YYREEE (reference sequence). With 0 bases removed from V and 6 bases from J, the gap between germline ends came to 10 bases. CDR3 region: CASSLVGPANSPLHF. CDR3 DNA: TGTGCCAGCAGCTTGGTGGGGCCGGCTAATTCACCCCTCCACTTT.